The present TCR beta chain was sequenced within a study of early T cells in non-severe SARS-CoV-2 infection. Each cDNA molecule carried a unique molecular identifier. TCRdb recomputed calls from the 5' RACE reads with MiXCR, one row per CDR3 protein. The table lists 100,000 to 150,000 distinct CDR3 sequences, under 15% of them singletons. The ends were cut back, 1 base at V and 4 bases at J, with 14 bases in the middle. Germline V gene sequence: CDR1 SGHAT, CDR2 FQNNGV. The CDR3 covers 16 residues. This chain links TRBV11-2 with TRBJ2-1; D unresolved. The sequence came from an adult who was a healthcare worker with PCR-confirmed SARS-CoV-2 infection or an uninfected control (not recorded which). The specimen was whole blood. CDR3 DNA: TGTGCCAGCAGCTTAGGGGTCCTGACCGCTTACAATGAGCAGTTCTTC. Amino acid sequence: CASSLGVLTAYNEQFF.